These 14 T cell receptor beta chains were all obtained from the same sample, sequenced in a study of shared clonotypes between healthy human individuals. The data were produced by immunoSEQ multiplex PCR, yet TCRdb's version contains in-frame clones alone and is incomplete. This table holds 2 million to 2.5 million clones, 85% to 95% found once. Sequenced: naive CD4+ T cells from PBMCs. Stated subset: CD45RA+ positively selected. The receptors were sampled from a young man in good health. Some clones in this sample may be carry-over from other donors' samples.

This chain links TRBV6-1 with TRBJ2-7; possible D gene TRBD2, 6 bases. Trimming pared 1 base from V and 7 bases from J, leaving 14 bases between. The CDR3 spans 14 residues. Germline V gene data show CDR1 as MNHNS and CDR2 as SASEGT. CDR3 protein: CASSEVGGAWEQYF. The CDR3 DNA reads as TGTGCCAGCAGTGAAGTGGGCGGGGCCTGGGAGCAGTACTTC.

This chain links TRBV15 with TRBJ2-5; 7 positions agree with TRBD1. Germline CDR1 is LNHNV and CDR2 is YYDKDF (reference sequence). The CDR3 contains 13 residues. The V gene end was trimmed by 5 bases and the J gene end by 4 bases; junction bases not matched to a gene: 4. The CDR3 reads CATSFDRAETQYF. Here the CDR3 DNA reads TGTGCCACCAGCTTTGACAGGGCAGAGACCCAGTACTTC.

CDR3 residues: CASSIGLAGTYNEQFF. For the CDR3, the DNA is TGTGCCAGTAGTATAGGACTAGCGGGAACGTACAATGAGCAGTTCTTC. The chain is built from TRBV19 and TRBJ2-1, with 11 bases lining up with TRBD2. CDR1 LNHDA and CDR2 SQIVND come from the germline V gene (reference sequence). V lost 1 base to trimming and J lost 4 bases; unmatched junction nucleotides: 3. CDR3 size: 16 residues.

This chain joins TRBV19 and TRBJ2-1, with D maybe TRBD1 (6 bases). V shed 4 bases and J shed 4 bases, with 8 bases lying between them. The CDR3 length is 13 residues. Germline V CDR1 and CDR2: LNHDA, SQIVND (reference sequence). For the CDR3, the DNA is TGTGCCAGTAGTACCAGGGGTTACAATGAGCAGTTCTTC. This gives the protein CASSTRGYNEQFF.

In its sample, this clone was seen once. This sequence joins TRBV18 and TRBJ1-1; 9 bases align to TRBD1. The CDR3 sequence is 17 residues long. Germline CDR1 and CDR2: KGHSH and LQKENI. J gave up 5 bases and V 1 base, and 11 bases lay outside the gene matches. CDR3 nucleotides: TGTGCCAGCTCACCACTAGGGACAGGGAATAGAGTAACTGAAGCTTTCTTT. It yields the protein CASSPLGTGNRVTEAFF.

In the case of this clone: The junction shows a germline mismatch at one end, possibly a read error. V usage is TRBV19 and J usage is TRBJ1-5; TRBD1 aligns across 7 bases. The CDR3 loop spans 16 amino acids. Germline values: CDR1 LNHDA, CDR2 SQIVND (reference sequence). Here the CDR3 reads CASSTKLTGPLSAQHF. CDR3 in DNA: TGTGCCAGTAGTACCAAACTGACAGGGCCTCTATCAGCCCAGCACTTT. Full variable domain (missing parts from reference TRBV19 and TRBJ1-5): DGGITQSPKYLFRKEGQNVTLSCEQNLNHDAMYWYRQDPGQGLRLIYYSQIVNDFQKGDIAEGYSVSREKKESFPLTVTSAQKNPTAFYLCASSTKLTGPLSAQHFGDGTRLSIL.

This clone was recorded once. The chain employs TRBV7-2 and TRBJ1-2, with TRBD1 as a possible D gene (5 bases). The CDR3 has 15 amino acids. Germline V gene lookup returns CDR1 SGHTA and CDR2 FQGNSA. Trimming removed 7 bases from V and 2 bases from J, with 17 bases in between. CDR3 region: CASKKAPGPNYGYTF. CDR3 bases: TGTGCCAGCAAAAAGGCCCCGGGACCGAACTATGGCTACACCTTC.

J is TRBJ2-1 and V is TRBV6-4, with a weak D call TRBD1 (5 bases). The germline V gene has CDR1 MRHNA and CDR2 SNTAGT. V was shortened by 5 bases and J by 2 bases, with 13 bases between the two germline ends. This CDR3 has 15 amino acids. The CDR3 reads CASSKEATAYNEQFF. As DNA, the CDR3 is TGTGCCAGCAGTAAAGAGGCGACAGCCTACAATGAGCAGTTCTTC.

The gene calls are TRBV5-1 and TRBJ2-5; D perhaps matches TRBD1 (6 bases). Trimming pared 3 bases from V and 6 bases from J, leaving 27 bases between. Germline CDR1 is SGHRS and CDR2 is YFSETQ. The CDR3 contains 18 residues. Here the CDR3 reads CASSSPLLRTVLEKTQYF. CDR3 bases: TGCGCCAGCAGCTCTCCCCTTCTTCGGACAGTCTTGGAAAAGACCCAGTACTTC.

A remark on this clone: The sample contains more than one DNA sequence encoding this CDR3. The chain has TRBV6-5 and TRBJ2-7, with 11 nucleotides matching TRBD1. The germline gives CDR1 MNHEY, CDR2 SVGAGI. Trimming at V came to 6 bases and at J to 3 bases, leaving 1 base not matched to a gene. There are 13 residues in the CDR3. In nucleotides, the CDR3 is TGTGCCAGCAGGGGACAGGGGGTCTACGAGCAGTACTTC. It translates to CASRGQGVYEQYF.

The V and J genes are TRBV5-1 and TRBJ1-4, with TRBD1 matching over 7 bases. Germline loops: CDR1 SGHRS, CDR2 YFSETQ. This CDR3 contains 16 residues. V was clipped by 0 bases and J by 4 bases; unmatched bases: 6. This CDR3 reads CASSLVGDSFNEKLFF. Here the CDR3 DNA reads TGCGCCAGCAGCTTGGTAGGGGACAGCTTTAATGAAAAACTGTTTTTT.

The J gene is TRBJ2-7, the V gene TRBV7-2; TRBD1 matches 9 bases. The CDR3 spans 13 residues. V gave up 4 bases and J gave up 6 bases; unmatched junction bases: 4. From germline, CDR1 is SGHTA and CDR2 FQGNSA. CDR3 nucleotide sequence: TGTGCCAGCAGCTCCGGGACAGGGAGCGAGCAGTACTTC. It encodes CASSSGTGSEQYF.

V usage is TRBV6-1 and J usage is TRBJ2-3; D possibly corresponds to TRBD1 (6 bases). Between the trimmed V and J ends, which lost 1 base and 2 bases, there was a span of 22 bases. The CDR3 consists of 19 residues. Looked up from germline, CDR1 is MNHNS and CDR2 is SASEGT. The CDR3 DNA follows: TGTGCCAGCAGTGAAGTTGGTAGGTTTGACAGGAGGTTCACAGATACGCAGTATTTT. Amino acids: CASSEVGRFDRRFTDTQYF.

The chain employs TRBV19 and TRBJ1-1; 8 nucleotides agree with TRBD1. The CDR3 contains 15 residues. CDR1 is LNHDA, CDR2 SQIVND, per germline (reference sequence). The junction had 7 bases not matched to a gene; V was cut back by 2 bases and J by 5 bases. Written as DNA, the CDR3 is TGTGCCAGTAGTATAATGACAGGGGTAAGGACTGAAGCTTTCTTT. This gives the protein CASSIMTGVRTEAFF.